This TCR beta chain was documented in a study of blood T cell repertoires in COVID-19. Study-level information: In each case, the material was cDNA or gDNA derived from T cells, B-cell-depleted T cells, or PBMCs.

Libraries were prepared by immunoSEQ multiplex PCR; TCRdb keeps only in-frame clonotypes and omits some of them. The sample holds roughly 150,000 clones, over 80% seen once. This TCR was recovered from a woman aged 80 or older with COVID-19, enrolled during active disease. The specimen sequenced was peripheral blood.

CDR3 DNA sequence: TGTGCCACCAGTGATTTGCGGGACAGGTCCGCCCAAGAGACCCAGTACTTC. It encodes CATSDLRDRSAQETQYF. The chain employs TRBV24-1 and TRBJ2-5; 8 bases line up with TRBD1. The J segment lost 1 base and the V segment lost 0 bases, leaving 6 bases of the junction unmatched. Germline V lookup: CDR1 KGHDR, CDR2 SFDVKD. The length of the CDR3 is 17 residues.